This T cell receptor beta chain derives from a study of molecular identifiers for immune sequencing clone quantification. A CD8+CD4-CCR7+CD45RA+ gate was used to sort naive CD8 T cells. It was with previously described methods and listed TCR primers that bulk TCR libraries were made. TCRdb reprocessed the PCR reads with MiXCR, giving one entry per CDR3 protein. This sample has around 65,000 distinct CDR3 sequences, with over 15% found just once. This CDR3 is built from 15 residues. Germline CDR1 and CDR2: SEHNR and FQNEAQ (reference sequence). With V trimmed by 7 bases and J by 4 bases, 8 bases remained unmatched. Whole-study findings and limits: Beyond 20 RNA copies, clones held over 97% of effector molecules, compared with under 1% in naive cells.

This clonotype was detected ten times or more. Antigen unknown. This clonotype originated in a human donor in good health. Some libraries in this study had Jurkat cell RNA spiked in. The genes are TRBV7-9 and TRBJ2-1; TRBD2 aligns across 9 bases. The source material was naive CD8+ T cells from blood, with Jurkat cell RNA spiked in. Subset indicated: FACS-sorted CD8+CD4-CCR7+CD45RA+ naive T cells. Here the CDR3 DNA reads TGTGCCAGCATAAATCAACTAGCGGGTTACAATGAGCAGTTCTTC. This sequence encodes CASINQLAGYNEQFF.